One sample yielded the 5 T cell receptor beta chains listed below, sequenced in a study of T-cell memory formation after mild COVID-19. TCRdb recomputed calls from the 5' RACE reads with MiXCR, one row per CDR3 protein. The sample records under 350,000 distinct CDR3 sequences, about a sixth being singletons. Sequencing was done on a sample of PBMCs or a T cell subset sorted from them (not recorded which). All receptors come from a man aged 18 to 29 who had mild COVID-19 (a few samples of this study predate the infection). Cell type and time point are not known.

In DNA form, the CDR3 reads TGTGCCTGGAGTGTGGGGAGGATTCAGTACTTC. It translates to CAWSVGRIQYF. The J gene is TRBJ2-4, the V gene TRBV30, with D perhaps TRBD2 (6 bases). This CDR3 has 11 amino acids. Germline V lookup: CDR1 GTSNPN, CDR2 SVGIG (reference sequence). The V and J ends lost 0 bases and 10 bases respectively, with 7 bases between them.

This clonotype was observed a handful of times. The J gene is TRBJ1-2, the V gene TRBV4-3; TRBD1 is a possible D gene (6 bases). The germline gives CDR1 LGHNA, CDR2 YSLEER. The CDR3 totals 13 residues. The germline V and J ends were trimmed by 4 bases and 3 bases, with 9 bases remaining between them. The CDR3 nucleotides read TGCGCCAGCAGCCTACAGGGCTACTATGGCTACACCTTC. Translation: CASSLQGYYGYTF.

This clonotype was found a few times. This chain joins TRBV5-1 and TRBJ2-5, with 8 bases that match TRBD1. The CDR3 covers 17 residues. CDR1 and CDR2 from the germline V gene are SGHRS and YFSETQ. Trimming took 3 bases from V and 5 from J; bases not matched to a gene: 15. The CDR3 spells CASSSSTFRGLGETQYF. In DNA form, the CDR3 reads TGCGCCAGCAGCTCTTCCACGTTCAGGGGGCTTGGGGAGACCCAGTACTTC.

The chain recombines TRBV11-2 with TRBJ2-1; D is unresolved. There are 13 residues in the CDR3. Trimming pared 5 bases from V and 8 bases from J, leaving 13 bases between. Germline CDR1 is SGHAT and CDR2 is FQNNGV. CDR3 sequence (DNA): TGTGCCAGCAGCCCGGCTCGGCTGGATGAGCAGTTCTTC. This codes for CASSPARLDEQFF.

DNA of the CDR3: TGCAGCGTTGGGGTGGTGCGCGATGAGCAGTTCTTC. Translation: CSVGVVRDEQFF. This chain links TRBV29-1 with TRBJ2-1; D remains unclear. The CDR3 contains 12 residues. The germline V gene has CDR1 SQVTM and CDR2 ANQGSEA. V shed 4 bases and J shed 8 bases, with 12 bases lying between them.